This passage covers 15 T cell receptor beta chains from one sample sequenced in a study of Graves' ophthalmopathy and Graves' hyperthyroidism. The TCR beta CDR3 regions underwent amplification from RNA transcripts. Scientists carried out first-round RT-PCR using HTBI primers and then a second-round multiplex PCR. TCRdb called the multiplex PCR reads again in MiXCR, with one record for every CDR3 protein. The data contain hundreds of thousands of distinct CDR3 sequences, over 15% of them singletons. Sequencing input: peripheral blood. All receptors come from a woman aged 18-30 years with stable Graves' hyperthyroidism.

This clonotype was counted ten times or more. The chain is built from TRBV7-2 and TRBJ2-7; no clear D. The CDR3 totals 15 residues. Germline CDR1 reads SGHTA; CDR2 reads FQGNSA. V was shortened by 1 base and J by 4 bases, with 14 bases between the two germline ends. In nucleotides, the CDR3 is TGTGCCAGCAGCTTAGTAAGTCTAGGTTCGTACGAGCAGTACTTC. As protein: CASSLVSLGSYEQYF.

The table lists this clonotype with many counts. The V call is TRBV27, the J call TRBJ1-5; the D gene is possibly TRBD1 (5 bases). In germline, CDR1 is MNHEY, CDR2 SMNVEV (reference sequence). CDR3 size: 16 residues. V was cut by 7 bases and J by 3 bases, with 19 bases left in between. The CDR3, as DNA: TGTGCCAGCATCCCCAGGTGGCAGGGAGACAATCAGCCCCAGCATTTT. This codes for CASIPRWQGDNQPQHF.

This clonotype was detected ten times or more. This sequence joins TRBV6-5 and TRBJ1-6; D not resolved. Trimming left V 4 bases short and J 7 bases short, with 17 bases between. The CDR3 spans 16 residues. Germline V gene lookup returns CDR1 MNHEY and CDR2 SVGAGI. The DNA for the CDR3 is TGTGCCAGCAGTTGGGGTCGGGTCGCTCAGAATTCACCCCTCCACTTT. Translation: CASSWGRVAQNSPLHF.

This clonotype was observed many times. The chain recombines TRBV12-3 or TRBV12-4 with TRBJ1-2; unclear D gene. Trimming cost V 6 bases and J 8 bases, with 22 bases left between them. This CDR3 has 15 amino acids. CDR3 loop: CASRLTAARLGGYTF. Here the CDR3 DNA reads TGTGCCAGCAGATTAACTGCCGCGAGGCTTGGGGGCTACACCTTC.

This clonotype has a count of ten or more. The CDR3 region is CSVLTGAEAFF. DNA for the CDR3: TGCAGCGTCCTGACAGGGGCTGAAGCTTTCTTT. The rearrangement joins TRBV29-1 to TRBJ1-1; 8 positions agree with TRBD1. Per the germline V gene, CDR1 is SQVTM and CDR2 is ANQGSEA. The CDR3 has 11 amino acids. V was clipped by 6 bases and J by 6 bases; unmatched bases: 3.

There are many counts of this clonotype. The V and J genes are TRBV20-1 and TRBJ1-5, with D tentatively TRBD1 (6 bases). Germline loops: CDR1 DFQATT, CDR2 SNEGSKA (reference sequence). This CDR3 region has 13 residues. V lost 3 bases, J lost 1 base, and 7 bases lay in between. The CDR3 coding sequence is TGCAGTGCTAGGGACAGAAGCAATCAGCCCCAGCATTTT. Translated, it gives CSARDRSNQPQHF.

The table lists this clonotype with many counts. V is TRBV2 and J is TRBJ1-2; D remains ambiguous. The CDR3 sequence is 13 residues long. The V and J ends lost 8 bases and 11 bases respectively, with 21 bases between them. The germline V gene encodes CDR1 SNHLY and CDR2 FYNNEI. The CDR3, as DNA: TGTGCCAGCGGAAGCGACGGGAGCGTGCTGTACACCTTC. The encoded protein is CASGSDGSVLYTF.

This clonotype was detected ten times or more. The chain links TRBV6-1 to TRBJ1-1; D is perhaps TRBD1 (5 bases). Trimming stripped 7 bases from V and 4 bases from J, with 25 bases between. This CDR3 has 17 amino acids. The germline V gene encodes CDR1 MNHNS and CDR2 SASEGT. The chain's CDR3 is CASKRVKEGRRGTEAFF. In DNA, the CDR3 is TGTGCCAGCAAAAGGGTGAAGGAGGGGCGGAGGGGCACTGAAGCTTTCTTT.

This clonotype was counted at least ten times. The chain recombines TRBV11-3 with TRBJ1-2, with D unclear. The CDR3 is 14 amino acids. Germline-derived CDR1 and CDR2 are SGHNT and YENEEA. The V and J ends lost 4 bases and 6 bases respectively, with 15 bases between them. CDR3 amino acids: CASSSTIGRDGYTF. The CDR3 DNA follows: TGTGCCAGCAGCTCCACCATAGGTCGAGATGGCTACACCTTC. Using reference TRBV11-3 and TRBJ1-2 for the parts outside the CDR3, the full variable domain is EAGVVQSPRYKIIEKKQPVAFWCNPISGHNTLYWYLQNLGQGPELLIRYENEEAVDDSQLPKDRFSAERLKGVDSTLKIQPAELGDSAVYLCASSSTIGRDGYTFGSGTRLTVV.

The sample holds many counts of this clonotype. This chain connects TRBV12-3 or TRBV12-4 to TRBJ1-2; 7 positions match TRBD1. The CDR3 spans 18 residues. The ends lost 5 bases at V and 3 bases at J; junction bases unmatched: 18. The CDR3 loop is CASSREAVEGATHYGYTF. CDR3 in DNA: TGTGCCAGCAGTCGGGAGGCCGTAGAGGGGGCGACCCACTATGGCTACACCTTC.

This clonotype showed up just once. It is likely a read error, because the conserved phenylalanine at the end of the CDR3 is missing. The CDR3 sequence: CASRRQGPNQPQHY. The CDR3 coding sequence is TGTGCCAGCAGGCGGCAGGGCCCCAATCAGCCCCAGCATTAT. V gene TRBV12-3 or TRBV12-4 combines with J gene TRBJ1-5; the D gene is possibly TRBD1 (5 bases). The CDR3 extends over 14 amino acids. Trimming took 6 bases from V and 3 from J, leaving 12 bases between them.

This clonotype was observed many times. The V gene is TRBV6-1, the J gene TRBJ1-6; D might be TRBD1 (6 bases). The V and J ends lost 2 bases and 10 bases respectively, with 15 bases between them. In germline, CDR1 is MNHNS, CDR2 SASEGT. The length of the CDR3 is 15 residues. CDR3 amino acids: CASSERTGIRSPLHF. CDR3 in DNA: TGTGCCAGCAGTGAAAGAACAGGGATCCGGTCACCCCTCCACTTT.

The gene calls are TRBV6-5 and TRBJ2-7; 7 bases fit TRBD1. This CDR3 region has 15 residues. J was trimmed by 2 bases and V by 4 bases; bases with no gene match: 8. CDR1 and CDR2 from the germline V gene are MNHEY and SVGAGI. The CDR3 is CASSWEGGEPYEQYF. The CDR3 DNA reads TGTGCCAGCAGTTGGGAAGGGGGCGAGCCCTACGAGCAGTACTTC.

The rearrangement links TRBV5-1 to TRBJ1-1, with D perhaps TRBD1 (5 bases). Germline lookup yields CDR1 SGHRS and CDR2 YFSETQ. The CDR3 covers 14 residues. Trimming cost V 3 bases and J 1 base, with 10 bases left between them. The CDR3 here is CASSSGHPNTEAFF. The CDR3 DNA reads TGCGCCAGCAGCTCAGGACACCCGAACACTGAAGCTTTCTTT.

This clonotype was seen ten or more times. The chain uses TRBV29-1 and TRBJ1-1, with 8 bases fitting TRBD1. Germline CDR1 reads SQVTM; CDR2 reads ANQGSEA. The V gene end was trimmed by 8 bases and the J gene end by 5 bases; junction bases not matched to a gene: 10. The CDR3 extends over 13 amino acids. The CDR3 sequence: CSSGRGQGTEAFF. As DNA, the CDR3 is TGCAGCTCAGGCAGGGGGCAAGGGACTGAAGCTTTCTTT.